Each of the 10 T cell receptor beta chains below was sequenced from the same sample in a study of T cell repertoires in cytomegalovirus infection. Antigen specificity for these receptors is unknown. Each CDR3 protein gets one entry after TCRdb re-called the reads with MiXCR. This repertoire shows fewer than 350,000 distinct CDR3 sequences, 25% to 30% found once; its top ten account for roughly 20%. Sequences were derived from cultured PBMCs, sampled from culture after CMV antigen stimulation. These receptors originate from a human donor in good health (CMV status not recorded). Some clones in this sample may be carry-over from other donors' samples.

This clonotype was counted many times. The chain combines TRBV19 with TRBJ2-3, with a possible D match to TRBD1 (5 bases). The CDR3 contains 13 residues. Trimming left V 3 bases short and J 4 bases short, with 8 bases between. Germline CDR1 reads LNHDA; CDR2 reads SQIVND (reference sequence). The CDR3 nucleotides read TGTGCCAGTAGTATTGAAGGGGCAGATACGCAGTATTTT. As protein: CASSIEGADTQYF.

This clonotype was found many times. The genes are TRBV7-2 and TRBJ2-1; TRBD2 agrees at 10 bases. V lost 5 bases, J lost 7 bases, and 5 bases stayed unmatched. Germline V gives CDR1 SGHTA, CDR2 FQGNSA. CDR3 length: 14 amino acids. The CDR3 reads CASSPSGGANEQFF. In DNA, the CDR3 is TGTGCCAGCAGCCCGAGCGGGGGGGCAAATGAGCAGTTCTTC.

This clonotype has just a few counts. This chain joins TRBV27 and TRBJ1-6; the D is unclear. CDR1 MNHEY and CDR2 SMNVEV come from the germline V gene (reference sequence). The CDR3 is 15 residues long. The V end was cut by 7 bases, the J end by 11 bases, with 21 bases between. The CDR3 DNA is TGTGCCAGCACCCCCGGGATCTCCGAAGGAGCACCCCTCCACTTT. Its translation: CASTPGISEGAPLHF.

The rearrangement joins TRBV27 to TRBJ2-1; D uncertain. CDR3 length equals 15 residues. The germline V and J ends were trimmed by 9 bases and 0 bases, with 15 bases remaining between them. The germline V gene encodes CDR1 MNHEY and CDR2 SMNVEV (reference sequence). The DNA for the CDR3 is TGTGCCAGTAGAAGGGCTCCCGACTCCTACAATGAGCAGTTCTTC. Translated: CASRRAPDSYNEQFF.

By frequency in the sample, this clonotype is medium-sized (0.01 to 0.1%). The gene calls are TRBV7-9 and TRBJ1-6, with D perhaps TRBD1 (5 bases). The V gene lost 5 bases and the J gene lost 10 bases, with 15 bases spanning the gap. Germline lookup yields CDR1 SEHNR and CDR2 FQNEAQ (reference sequence). The CDR3 length is 14 residues. In DNA, the CDR3 is TGTGCCAGCAGCACCGGGACCGCAGGGTCACCCCTCCACTTT. Its translation: CASSTGTAGSPLHF.

The CDR3 loop is CASSQDEDLNYEQYF. DNA for the CDR3: TGTGCCAGCAGCCAAGATGAGGACCTGAACTACGAGCAGTACTTC. This chain links TRBV4-2 with TRBJ2-7; D uncertain. This CDR3 has 15 amino acids. Germline V gene lookup returns CDR1 LGHNA and CDR2 YNFKEQ. Trimming left V 0 bases short and J 3 bases short, with 12 bases between.

The chain has TRBV7-2 and TRBJ2-7, with 11 positions matching TRBD2. The CDR3 has 14 amino acids. V lost 5 bases to trimming and J lost 7 bases; unmatched junction nucleotides: 7. In germline, CDR1 is SGHTA, CDR2 FQGNSA. The CDR3 region is CASSPGLAVGEQYF. The DNA of the CDR3 is TGTGCCAGCAGCCCGGGACTAGCGGTGGGAGAGCAGTACTTC.

This clonotype was seen a handful of times. This chain connects TRBV12-3 or TRBV12-4 to TRBJ1-2; D uncertain. The CDR3 has 15 amino acids. The V gene lost 1 base and the J gene lost 0 bases, with 9 bases spanning the gap. DNA of the CDR3: TGTGCCAGCAGTTTAGGAGAAATTCCTAACTATGGCTACACCTTC. Amino acids: CASSLGEIPNYGYTF.

In this sample, this clonotype turned up a few times. J is TRBJ2-7 and V is TRBV7-8; 8 bases match TRBD2. This CDR3 spans 18 amino acids. Germline CDR1 reads SGHVS; CDR2 reads FQNEAQ. V was pared by 0 bases and J by 2 bases, with 12 bases of the junction left unmatched. Here the CDR3 reads CASSLAVGGGLLPYEQYF. The DNA of the CDR3 is TGTGCCAGCAGCTTAGCCGTCGGGGGGGGCCTGCTCCCCTACGAGCAGTACTTC.

This clonotype was seen many times. The chain uses TRBV7-8 and TRBJ2-1; 11 positions match TRBD1. The length of the CDR3 is 11 residues. Trimming cost V 5 bases and J 16 bases; bases outside gene matches: 4. The germline CDR1 and CDR2 sequences are SGHVS and FQNEAQ. The CDR3 nucleotides are TGTGCCAGCAGCCCCGGGACAGGGGGATTCTTC. Its protein is CASSPGTGGFF. The full variable domain, in which reference TRBV7-8 and TRBJ2-1 provide the parts outside the CDR3, is GAGVSQSPRYKVAKRGQDVALRCDPISGHVSLFWYQQALGQGPEFLTYFQNEAQLDKSGLPSDRFFAERPEGSVSTLKIQRTQQEDSAVYLCASSPGTGGFFGPGTRLTVL.